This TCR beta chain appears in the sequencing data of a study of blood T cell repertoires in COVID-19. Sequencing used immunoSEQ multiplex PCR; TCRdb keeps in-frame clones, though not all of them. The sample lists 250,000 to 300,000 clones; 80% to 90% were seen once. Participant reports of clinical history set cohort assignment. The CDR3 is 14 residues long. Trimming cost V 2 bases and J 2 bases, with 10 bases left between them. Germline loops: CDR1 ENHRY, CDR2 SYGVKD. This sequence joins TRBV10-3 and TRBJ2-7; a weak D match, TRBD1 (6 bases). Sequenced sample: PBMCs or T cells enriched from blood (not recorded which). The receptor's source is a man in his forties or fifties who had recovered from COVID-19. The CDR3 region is CAISESWTAYEQYF. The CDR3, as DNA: TGTGCCATCAGTGAGAGCTGGACAGCCTACGAGCAGTACTTC.